A single sample is the source of the 13 T cell receptor beta chains below, sequenced in a study of prognosis after radiotherapy for stage I lung cancer. Two-round multiplex PCR on genomic DNA was the method by which TCR beta CDR3 was amplified. Gene-specific TRBV and TRBJ primers were used in PCR round one. TCRdb analysed the multiplex PCR reads with MiXCR anew, one entry per CDR3 protein. The repertoire holds 50,000 or so distinct CDR3 sequences, with under 45% as singletons. The sample was PBMCs, taken before or after stereotactic body radiation therapy (not recorded which). Receptor source: a donor at least 50 years old with non-small cell lung cancer.

This clonotype has ten or more counts. The J gene is TRBJ2-3, the V gene TRBV6-4; D is unresolved. V shed 3 bases and J shed 2 bases, with 6 bases lying between them. Germline V gene sequence: CDR1 MRHNA, CDR2 SNTAGT. There are 13 residues in the CDR3. CDR3 sequence: CASSELPTDTQYF. DNA of the CDR3: TGTGCCAGCAGTGAGTTGCCCACAGATACGCAGTATTTT.

This chain joins TRBV6-5 and TRBJ1-3, with D uncertain. Germline V gives CDR1 MNHEY, CDR2 SVGAGI. The length of the CDR3 is 14 residues. V lost 6 bases and J lost 4, with 13 bases in between. The DNA of the CDR3 is TGTGCCAGCAGGTACCCGCGCATGGGAAACACCATATATTTT. It translates to CASRYPRMGNTIYF.

Many counts were recorded for this clonotype. J is TRBJ2-5 and V is TRBV12-3 or TRBV12-4; 9 bases map to TRBD1. The CDR3 loop spans 17 amino acids. V lost 1 base to trimming and J lost 4 bases; unmatched junction nucleotides: 10. The DNA for the CDR3 is TGTGCCAGCAGTTTAGGTCGGGGGGACAGGGACCTAGAGACCCAGTACTTC. As protein: CASSLGRGDRDLETQYF.

This clonotype was seen many times. The chain employs TRBV29-1 and TRBJ2-7, with TRBD2 as a possible D gene (5 bases). CDR3 length: 19 amino acids. The germline V gene has CDR1 SQVTM and CDR2 ANQGSEA. Trimming stripped 6 bases from V and 0 bases from J, with 30 bases between. CDR3 residues: CSVLNPLRGPNVGSYEQYF. CDR3 bases: TGCAGCGTCTTGAACCCCCTGAGAGGGCCAAACGTGGGCTCCTACGAGCAGTACTTC.

As to this clonotype: Since a much larger clone is just one base distant, this may be a read error. The V and J genes are TRBV29-1 and TRBJ2-7; D uncertain. The CDR3 has 11 amino acids. Trimming stripped 8 bases from V and 3 bases from J, with 11 bases between. Germline V lookup: CDR1 SQVTM, CDR2 ANQGSEA. The CDR3 DNA is TGCAGCTTCTCTAGAGGCTACGAGCAGTACTTC. Translation: CSFSRGYEQYF.

This chain links TRBV11-2 with TRBJ2-7; 7 bases line up with TRBD2. V gave up 5 bases and J gave up 2 bases; unmatched junction bases: 9. The germline CDR1 and CDR2 sequences are SGHAT and FQNNGV. CDR3 length: 15 residues. The CDR3 sequence: CASSVNDGRTYEQYF. CDR3 coding DNA: TGTGCCAGCAGCGTTAACGACGGGAGGACCTACGAGCAGTACTTC.

This clonotype was counted many times. This chain connects TRBV3-1 to TRBJ2-7, with a tentative D call TRBD2 (7 bases). This CDR3 region has 16 residues. Per the germline V gene, CDR1 is LGHDT and CDR2 is YNNKEL (reference sequence). V was clipped by 3 bases and J by 2 bases, with 17 bases between them. CDR3 residues: CASSHWEGGRPYEQYF. Here the CDR3 DNA reads TGTGCCAGCAGCCACTGGGAGGGGGGTCGGCCCTACGAGCAGTACTTC.

This clonotype was observed many times. The genes are TRBV6-5 and TRBJ2-7; TRBD2 matches 7 bases. CDR1 and CDR2 (germline): MNHEY, SVGAGI. The CDR3 totals 15 residues. With 0 bases clipped from V and 3 bases from J, the junction kept 5 bases outside the gene matches. The DNA for the CDR3 is TGTGCCAGCAGTTACTCTCGGGCTAGCGGCTACGAGCAGTACTTC. This gives the protein CASSYSRASGYEQYF.

This clonotype was recorded at least ten times. The chain combines TRBV30 with TRBJ1-1; no clear D. Germline values: CDR1 GTSNPN, CDR2 SVGIG (reference sequence). V lost 1 base to trimming and J lost 7 bases, with 13 bases between them. The CDR3 is 13 residues long. Written as DNA, the CDR3 is TGTGCCTGGAGTGCCGAAGAATACGTTGAAGCTTTCTTT. Encoded protein: CAWSAEEYVEAFF.

To note about this clonotype: Relative to the germline gene, one junction end is altered; a read error may explain this. The V call is TRBV6-1, the J call TRBJ1-5; D remains ambiguous. The CDR3 has 14 amino acids. CDR1 is MNHNS, CDR2 SASEGT, per germline. The CDR3 nucleotides are TGTGCCAGCAGGCCCCCGACCAGCAATCAGCCCCATCATTTC. It is translated as CASRPPTSNQPHHF.

This clonotype was seen repeatedly, ten times or more. Here the CDR3 reads CASSLTTGELFF. The CDR3 DNA reads as TGTGCCAGCAGCCTAACAACCGGGGAGCTGTTTTTT. The rearrangement links TRBV7-2 to TRBJ2-2; D is undetermined. Germline V CDR1 and CDR2: SGHTA, FQGNSA. Trimming shortened V by 5 bases and J by 5 bases, and 6 bases separated the two germline ends. The CDR3 runs to 12 residues.

This clonotype was seen repeatedly, ten times or more. J is TRBJ2-1 and V is TRBV20-1; 10 nucleotides align to TRBD2. Germline CDR1 is DFQATT and CDR2 is SNEGSKA (reference sequence). The J segment lost 2 bases and the V segment lost 4 bases, leaving 5 bases of the junction unmatched. The CDR3 has 15 amino acids. In nucleotides, the CDR3 is TGCAGTGCTACCTCTAGCGGGAGTGCCTACAATGAGCAGTTCTTC. Protein: CSATSSGSAYNEQFF.

At least ten counts were recorded for this clonotype. V gene TRBV7-9 combines with J gene TRBJ2-1; 8 bases agree with TRBD2. Unmatched junction bases numbered 3, after V lost 5 bases and J lost 0 bases. CDR3 size: 15 residues. From germline, CDR1 is SEHNR and CDR2 FQNEAQ (reference sequence). CDR3 DNA: TGTGCCAGCAGCGCGAGCGGGAGCTCCTACAATGAGCAGTTCTTC. This gives the protein CASSASGSSYNEQFF.